This T cell receptor beta chain appears in the sequencing data of a study of OX40 agonist ivuxolimab in advanced cancers. Between the trimmed V and J ends, which lost 0 bases and 4 bases, there was a span of 9 bases. The length of the CDR3 is 14 residues. Germline lookup yields CDR1 MNHNS and CDR2 SASEGT. The table came from immunoSEQ multiplex PCR; TCRdb's copy has only in-frame clones and leaves some out. Here the sample spans about 19,000 clones, approximately 83% being singletons. The material was CD4+ or CD8+ T cells sorted from blood, obtained in a trial of the OX40 agonist ivuxolimab. This chain uses TRBV6-1 with TRBJ1-1, with D unresolved. The receptor comes from an adult with an advanced solid tumor such as melanoma, head and neck, liver or kidney cancer. In nucleotides, the CDR3 is TGTGCCAGCAGTGAAGCGACTACCCTCACTGAAGCTTTCTTT. Protein product: CASSEATTLTEAFF.